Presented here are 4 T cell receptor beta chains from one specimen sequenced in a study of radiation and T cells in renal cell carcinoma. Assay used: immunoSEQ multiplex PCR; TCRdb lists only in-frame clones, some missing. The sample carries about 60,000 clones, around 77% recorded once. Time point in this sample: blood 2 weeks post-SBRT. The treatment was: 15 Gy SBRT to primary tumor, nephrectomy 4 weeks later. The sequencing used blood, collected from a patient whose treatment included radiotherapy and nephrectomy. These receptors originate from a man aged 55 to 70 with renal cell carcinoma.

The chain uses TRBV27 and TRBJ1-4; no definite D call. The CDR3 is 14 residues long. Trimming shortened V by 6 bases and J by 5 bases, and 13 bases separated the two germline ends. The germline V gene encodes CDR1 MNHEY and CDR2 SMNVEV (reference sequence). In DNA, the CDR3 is TGTGCCAGCAGGCGCTTAGGAGAAAATGAAAAACTGTTTTTT. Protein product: CASRRLGENEKLFF.

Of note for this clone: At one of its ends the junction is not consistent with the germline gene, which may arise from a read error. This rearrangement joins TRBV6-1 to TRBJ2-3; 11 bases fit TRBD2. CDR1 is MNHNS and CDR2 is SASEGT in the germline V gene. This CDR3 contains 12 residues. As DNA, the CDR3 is TGTGCCAGCACGAACCGCGCGGGACTAGCGGCTTTT. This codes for CASTNRAGLAAF.

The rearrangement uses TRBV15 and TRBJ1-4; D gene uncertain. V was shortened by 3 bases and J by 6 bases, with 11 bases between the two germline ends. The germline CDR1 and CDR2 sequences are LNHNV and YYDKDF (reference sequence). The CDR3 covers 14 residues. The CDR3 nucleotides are TGTGCCACCAGCAGCTTAGTTGGGGATGAAAAACTGTTTTTT. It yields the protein CATSSLVGDEKLFF.

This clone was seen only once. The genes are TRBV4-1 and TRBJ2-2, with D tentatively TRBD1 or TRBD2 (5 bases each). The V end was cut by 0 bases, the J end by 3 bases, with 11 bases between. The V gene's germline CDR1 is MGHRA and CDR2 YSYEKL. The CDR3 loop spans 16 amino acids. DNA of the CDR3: TGCGCCAGCAGCCAAGATCTCGGGGCCCACACCGGGGAGCTGTTTTTT. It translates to CASSQDLGAHTGELFF.